Each of the 11 T cell receptor beta chains below was sequenced from the same sample in a study of control samples from healthy donors and cancer patients. TCRdb keeps only in-frame clones here, not all; method: immunoSEQ multiplex PCR. This table has 150,000 to 200,000 clones, 90% to 95% appearing once. The material sequenced was blood. The receptors derive from a woman aged 30 to 39 in good health.

The chain couples TRBV7-9 to TRBJ1-2; 12 bases are a match to TRBD1. CDR1 and CDR2 from the germline V gene are SEHNR and FQNEAQ (reference sequence). The CDR3 totals 14 residues. The V gene end was trimmed by 3 bases and the J gene end by 8 bases; junction bases not matched to a gene: 4. Here the CDR3 reads CASSLGQGAEGYTF. The CDR3 DNA reads as TGTGCCAGCAGCTTGGGACAGGGGGCGGAAGGCTACACCTTC.

The count of this clone is one. The rearrangement joins TRBV18 to TRBJ2-1; 8 bases are a match to TRBD1. This CDR3 comprises 17 residues. Trimming removed 3 bases from V and 6 bases from J; junction bases left unmatched: 13. The germline CDR1 and CDR2 sequences are KGHSH and LQKENI. CDR3 bases: TGTGCCAGCTCACCTCTCCCCGGACAGGGAACCGTCAATGAGCAGTTCTTC. It specifies CASSPLPGQGTVNEQFF.

This chain links TRBV7-9 with TRBJ2-3; a possible D gene is TRBD1 (5 bases). With 2 bases removed from V and 2 bases from J, the gap between germline ends came to 11 bases. The CDR3 has 15 residues. From germline, CDR1 is SEHNR and CDR2 FQNEAQ (reference sequence). CDR3: CASSLTQGPTDTQYF. The CDR3 nucleotides read TGTGCCAGCAGCTTAACCCAGGGCCCCACAGATACGCAGTATTTT.

This clone was observed a few times. The chain is built from TRBV7-9 and TRBJ2-5; the match to TRBD1 covers 8 bases. After removal of 4 bases from V and 7 bases from J, the junction contained 5 bases not matched to a gene. This CDR3 spans 13 amino acids. The V gene's germline CDR1 is SEHNR and CDR2 FQNEAQ (reference sequence). The CDR3 bases are TGTGCCAGCAGCTCAGGGGGCGATCGGACCCAGTACTTC. It codes for CASSSGGDRTQYF.

The V gene is TRBV6-6, the J gene TRBJ2-1; D is undetermined. Trimming shortened V by 2 bases and J by 9 bases, and 5 bases separated the two germline ends. The germline V gene has CDR1 MNHNY and CDR2 SVGAGI (reference sequence). This CDR3 comprises 11 residues. The CDR3 nucleotides are TGTGCCAGCAGTTACGTCACTGAGCAGTTCTTC. Its protein product is CASSYVTEQFF.

The gene calls are TRBV5-1 and TRBJ2-5, with TRBD2 matching 11 bases. V trimming: 4 bases; J trimming: 3 bases; junction bases outside the gene matches: 5. Germline assignment: CDR1 SGHRS and CDR2 YFSETQ. The CDR3 consists of 15 residues. CDR3 in amino acids: CASSRGSGREETQYF. The CDR3 nucleotides are TGCGCCAGCAGCCGCGGTAGCGGGAGGGAAGAGACCCAGTACTTC.

This clone came up once. V usage is TRBV5-4 and J usage is TRBJ2-3, with 9 bases lining up with TRBD2. Unmatched junction bases numbered 4, after V lost 0 bases and J lost 2 bases. The CDR3 is 16 amino acids. CDR1 is SGHNT and CDR2 is YYREEE in the germline V gene (reference sequence). In DNA form, the CDR3 reads TGTGCCAGCAGCTTGGGGTTAGCGGGGGCCACAGATACGCAGTATTTT. It translates to CASSLGLAGATDTQYF.

The rearrangement joins TRBV4-1 to TRBJ2-4, with unresolved D. The CDR3 has 18 amino acids. CDR1 and CDR2 from the germline V gene are MGHRA and YSYEKL. The ends were cut back, 1 base at V and 0 bases at J, with 16 bases in the middle. In DNA form, the CDR3 reads TGCGCCAGCAGCCAAGGAGTTTCGGCTACCGTAGCCAAAAACATTCAGTACTTC. This sequence encodes CASSQGVSATVAKNIQYF.

The chain has TRBV28 and TRBJ2-3, with D tentatively TRBD2 (6 bases). V was clipped by 5 bases and J by 2 bases, with 8 bases between them. This CDR3 is built from 13 residues. Germline CDR1 and CDR2: MDHEN and SYDVKM. The CDR3 DNA follows: TGTGCCAGCAGTGGGGACTCCACAGATACGCAGTATTTT. Protein sequence: CASSGDSTDTQYF.

CDR3 sequence (DNA): TGTGCCAGCAGACCCGGGACATACGAGCAGTACTTC. Translating it yields CASRPGTYEQYF. This sequence joins TRBV2 and TRBJ2-7; TRBD1 might be the D (6 bases). V lost 6 bases to trimming and J lost 4 bases, with 10 bases between them. CDR3 length: 12 residues. Germline-derived CDR1 and CDR2 are SNHLY and FYNNEI.

A few counts support this clone. The rearrangement uses TRBV6-2 or TRBV6-3 and TRBJ2-1; D gene unclear. The CDR3 spans 12 residues. The V end was cut by 2 bases, the J end by 9 bases, with 8 bases between. CDR1 and CDR2 from the germline V gene are MNHEY and SVGEGT. CDR3 nucleotides: TGTGCCAGCAGTTACCGAAAAGGTGAGCAGTTCTTC. This encodes CASSYRKGEQFF.